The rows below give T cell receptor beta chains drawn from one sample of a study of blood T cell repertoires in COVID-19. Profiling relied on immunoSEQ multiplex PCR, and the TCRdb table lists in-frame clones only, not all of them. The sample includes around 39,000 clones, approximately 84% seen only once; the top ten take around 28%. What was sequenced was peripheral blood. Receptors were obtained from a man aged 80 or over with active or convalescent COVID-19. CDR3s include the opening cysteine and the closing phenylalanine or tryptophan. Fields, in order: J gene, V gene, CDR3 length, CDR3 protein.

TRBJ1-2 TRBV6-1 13 CASSLDRVGGYTF
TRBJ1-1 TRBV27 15 CASSSDRSGTTEAFF
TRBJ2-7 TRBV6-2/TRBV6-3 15 CASSYPTSGVYEQYF
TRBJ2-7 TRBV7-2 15 CASSPPPGQTYEQYF
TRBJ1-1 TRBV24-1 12 CATSISQGEAFF
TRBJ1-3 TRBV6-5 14 CASSYDRAGNTIYF
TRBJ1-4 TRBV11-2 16 CASSKTRQGFNEKLFF
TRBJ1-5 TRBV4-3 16 CASSQEGRGCNQPQHF
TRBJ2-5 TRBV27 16 CASSLRSRGRQETQYF
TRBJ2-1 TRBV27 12 CASSLRRGEQFF
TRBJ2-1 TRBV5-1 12 CASSRGGNEQFF
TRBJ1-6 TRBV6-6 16 CASSYVQGARLAPLHF
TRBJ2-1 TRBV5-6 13 CASVGLSGNEQFF
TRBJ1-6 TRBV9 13 CASSAGQGSPLHF
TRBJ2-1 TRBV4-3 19 CASSQDLVSGSLSYNEQFF